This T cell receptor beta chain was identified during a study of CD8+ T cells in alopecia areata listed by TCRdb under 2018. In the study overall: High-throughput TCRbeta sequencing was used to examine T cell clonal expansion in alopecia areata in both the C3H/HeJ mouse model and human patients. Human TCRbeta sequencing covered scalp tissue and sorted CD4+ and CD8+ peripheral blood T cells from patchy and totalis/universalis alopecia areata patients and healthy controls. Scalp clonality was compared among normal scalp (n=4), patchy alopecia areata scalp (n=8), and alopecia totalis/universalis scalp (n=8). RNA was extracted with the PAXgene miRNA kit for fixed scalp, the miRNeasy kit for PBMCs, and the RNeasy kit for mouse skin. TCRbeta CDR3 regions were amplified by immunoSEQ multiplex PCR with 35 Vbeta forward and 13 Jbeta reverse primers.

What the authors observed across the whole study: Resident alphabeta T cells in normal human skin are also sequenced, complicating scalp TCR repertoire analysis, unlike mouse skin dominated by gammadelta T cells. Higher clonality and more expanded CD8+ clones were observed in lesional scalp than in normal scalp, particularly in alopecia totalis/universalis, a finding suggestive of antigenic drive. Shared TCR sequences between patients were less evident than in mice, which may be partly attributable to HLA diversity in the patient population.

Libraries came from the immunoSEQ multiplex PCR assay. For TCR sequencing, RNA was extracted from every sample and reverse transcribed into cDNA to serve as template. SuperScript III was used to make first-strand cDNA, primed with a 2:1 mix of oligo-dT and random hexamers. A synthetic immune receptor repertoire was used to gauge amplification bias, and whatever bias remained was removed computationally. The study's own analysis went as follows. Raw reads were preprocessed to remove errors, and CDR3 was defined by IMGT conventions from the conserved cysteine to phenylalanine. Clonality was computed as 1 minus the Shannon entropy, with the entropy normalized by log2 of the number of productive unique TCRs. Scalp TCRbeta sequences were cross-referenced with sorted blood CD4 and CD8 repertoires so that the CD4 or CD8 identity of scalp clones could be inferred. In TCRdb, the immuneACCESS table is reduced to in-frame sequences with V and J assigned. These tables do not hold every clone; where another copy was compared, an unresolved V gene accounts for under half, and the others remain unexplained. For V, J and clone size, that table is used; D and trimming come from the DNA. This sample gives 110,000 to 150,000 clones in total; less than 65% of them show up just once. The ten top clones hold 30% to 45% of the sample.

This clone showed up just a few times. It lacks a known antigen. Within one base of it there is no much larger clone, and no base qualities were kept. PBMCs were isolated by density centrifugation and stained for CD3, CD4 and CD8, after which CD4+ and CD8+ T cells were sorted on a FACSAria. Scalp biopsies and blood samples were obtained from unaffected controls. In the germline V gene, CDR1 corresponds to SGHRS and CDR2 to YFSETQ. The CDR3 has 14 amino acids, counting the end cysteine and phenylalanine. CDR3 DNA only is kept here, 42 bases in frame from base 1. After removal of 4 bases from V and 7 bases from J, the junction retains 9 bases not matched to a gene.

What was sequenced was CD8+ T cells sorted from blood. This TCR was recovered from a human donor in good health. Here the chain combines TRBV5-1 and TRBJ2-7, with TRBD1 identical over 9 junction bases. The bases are TGCGCCAGCAGCAGTACAGGGGGCTCCGGGGAGCAGTACTTC. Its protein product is CASSSTGGSGEQYF. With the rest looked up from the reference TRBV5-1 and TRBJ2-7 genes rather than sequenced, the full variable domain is KAGVTQTPRYLIKTRGQQVTLSCSPISGHRSVSWYQQTPGQGLQFLFEYFSETQRNKGNFPGRFSGRQFSNSRSEMNVSTLELGDSALYLCASSSTGGSGEQYFGPGTRLTVT.